A single sample is the source of the 31 T cell receptor beta chains below, sequenced in a study of beta chain features in type 1 diabetes. Findings of the study overall: Shortening of TCRB CDR3s, moderate but significant, appeared in all four CD4+ subsets of Type 1 diabetes patients.

The antigens these receptors bind are not known. Of the isolated RNA, all was reverse transcribed, and so the sequenced material was expressed TCRB transcripts. Produced via immunoSEQ multiplex PCR; TCRdb's table is partial and in-frame only. The table has about 150,000 clones, over 9% seen once; the top ten hold around 0.48%. Sequences were obtained from central memory CD4+ T cells from blood. These receptors all stem from a young man with type 1 diabetes.

This clone was seen a few times. The rearrangement links TRBV5-4 to TRBJ2-5; the match to TRBD2 covers 8 bases. CDR1 and CDR2 from the germline V gene are SGHNT and YYREEE (reference sequence). J was trimmed by 5 bases and V by 0 bases; bases with no gene match: 6. The CDR3 is 15 residues long. The CDR3 loop reads CASSLAGTSPETQYF. Here the CDR3 DNA reads TGTGCCAGCAGCTTGGCCGGGACTAGTCCGGAGACCCAGTACTTC.

The gene calls are TRBV5-4 and TRBJ2-2, with 7 nucleotides matching TRBD2. Germline V gene data show CDR1 as SGHNT and CDR2 as YYREEE (reference sequence). The CDR3 spans 15 residues. The V segment lost 4 bases and the J segment 4 bases; nucleotides outside the gene matches: 7. The CDR3 spells CASSGSGTVTGELFF. The CDR3 coding sequence is TGTGCCAGCAGCGGGAGCGGGACGGTCACCGGGGAGCTGTTTTTT.

The table lists this clone with a few counts. CDR3 amino acids: CAWQDTGNTIYF. The CDR3 nucleotides are TGTGCCTGGCAGGATACTGGAAACACCATATATTTT. The chain has TRBV30 and TRBJ1-3; D ambiguous. Trimming left V 5 bases short and J 2 bases short, with 7 bases between. This CDR3 region has 12 residues. Germline V gene lookup returns CDR1 GTSNPN and CDR2 SVGIG (reference sequence).

This clone was detected a few times. The chain joins TRBV28 to TRBJ1-2; D gene unclear. The germline gives CDR1 MDHEN, CDR2 SYDVKM. The CDR3 length is 14 residues. The V end lost 3 bases, the J end lost 7 bases, and 15 bases lay between the germline ends. CDR3 coding DNA: TGTGCCAGCAGTTTGTGGTCCGAGTATGCTGGCTACACCTTC. It specifies CASSLWSEYAGYTF.

The chain links TRBV6-5 to TRBJ2-3; D perhaps matches TRBD2 (5 bases). The length of the CDR3 is 12 residues. Germline V gene sequence: CDR1 MNHEY, CDR2 SVGAGI. Trimming took off 9 bases at V and 0 bases at J, with 7 bases between the two ends. CDR3 coding DNA: TGTGCCAGTGGGGAGAGCACAGATACGCAGTATTTT. Translation: CASGESTDTQYF.

This clone was seen a handful of times. The CDR3 here is CSVIGQPETEAFF. CDR3 bases: TGCAGCGTTATTGGACAGCCCGAGACTGAAGCTTTCTTT. The gene calls are TRBV29-1 and TRBJ1-1; TRBD1 might be the D (6 bases). The germline V gene has CDR1 SQVTM and CDR2 ANQGSEA. Trimming stripped 5 bases from V and 5 bases from J, with 15 bases between. The CDR3 contains 13 residues. Based on the CDR3 plus reference TRBV29-1 and TRBJ1-1, the full variable domain is SAVISQKPSRDICQRGTSLTIQCQVDSQVTMMFWYRQQPGQSLTLIATANQGSEATYESGFVIDKFPISRPNLTFSTLTVSNMSPEDSSIYLCSVIGQPETEAFFGQGTRLTVV.

The rearrangement uses TRBV5-1 and TRBJ2-3; TRBD1 agrees at 9 bases. Trimming cost V 4 bases and J 1 base; bases outside gene matches: 10. CDR1 is SGHRS and CDR2 is YFSETQ in the germline V gene. CDR3 size: 17 residues. The CDR3 DNA sequence: TGCGCCAGCAGCCTCGCAAGGGACAGGGAGGGCACAGATACGCAGTATTTT. This translates into CASSLARDREGTDTQYF.

This clone was detected only a few times. J is TRBJ1-4 and V is TRBV30, with D possibly TRBD1 on 5 matching bases. CDR3 length: 14 amino acids. CDR1 is GTSNPN and CDR2 is SVGIG in the germline V gene (reference sequence). The ends were cut back, 2 bases at V and 8 bases at J, with 15 bases in the middle. CDR3 loop: CAWSLGLGGEKLFF. CDR3 nucleotide sequence: TGTGCCTGGAGTTTGGGACTCGGAGGGGAAAAACTGTTTTTT.

The chain couples TRBV7-9 to TRBJ2-3, with D unresolved. CDR1 SEHNR and CDR2 FQNEAQ come from the germline V gene (reference sequence). This CDR3 has 12 amino acids. Trimming removed 5 bases at V and 3 bases at J, with 6 bases between. The DNA of the CDR3 is TGTGCCAGCAGCCCGACAACAGATACGCAGTATTTT. Residues: CASSPTTDTQYF.

This clone has a handful of counts. The chain carries TRBV29-1 and TRBJ1-4, with 8 positions matching TRBD1. CDR3 length: 13 residues. The J segment lost 4 bases and the V segment lost 7 bases, leaving 5 bases of the junction unmatched. Per germline, CDR1 SQVTM and CDR2 ANQGSEA. For the CDR3, the DNA is TGCAGCGCTCACAGGGGGGGTAATGAAAAACTGTTTTTT. This gives the protein CSAHRGGNEKLFF.

Only a few counts were recorded for this clone. The V and J genes are TRBV19 and TRBJ2-7; D is perhaps TRBD2 (6 bases). V lost 6 bases, J lost 0 bases, and 15 bases lay in between. Germline values: CDR1 LNHDA, CDR2 SQIVND (reference sequence). CDR3 length: 15 amino acids. The CDR3 DNA reads TGTGCCAGTAGGGGGGGATTAGCCTCCTCCTACGAGCAGTACTTC. Amino acids: CASRGGLASSYEQYF.

This clone was counted once. DNA of the CDR3: TGCGCCAGCAGTCAGACTAGCGGGAGGGCCACAGGCAATGAGCAGTTCTTC. Translated, it gives CASSQTSGRATGNEQFF. The V call is TRBV5-1, the J call TRBJ2-1; 14 nucleotides match TRBD2. There are 17 residues in the CDR3. J was trimmed by 6 bases and V by 5 bases; bases with no gene match: 10. Germline V gene data show CDR1 as SGHRS and CDR2 as YFSETQ.

This clone occurred a few times. J is TRBJ2-1 and V is TRBV5-1; a weak D match, TRBD2 (5 bases). The germline V and J ends were trimmed by 4 bases and 8 bases, with 19 bases remaining between them. CDR3 length: 15 amino acids. Germline V gene sequence: CDR1 SGHRS, CDR2 YFSETQ. The CDR3: CASSQATGMGYEQFF. CDR3 in DNA: TGCGCCAGCAGCCAGGCGACGGGGATGGGATATGAGCAGTTCTTC.

The gene calls are TRBV28 and TRBJ1-5; 8 positions match TRBD1. Germline V gene sequence: CDR1 MDHEN, CDR2 SYDVKM. The CDR3 has 13 amino acids. The J segment lost 4 bases and the V segment lost 4 bases, leaving 0 bases of the junction unmatched. The CDR3 is CASSYRGNQPQHF. In DNA form, the CDR3 reads TGTGCCAGCAGTTACAGGGGGAATCAGCCCCAGCATTTT.

The chain combines TRBV4-3 with TRBJ2-1; 11 nucleotides match TRBD2. Per the germline V gene, CDR1 is LGHNA and CDR2 is YSLEER. The V segment lost 0 bases and the J segment 7 bases; nucleotides outside the gene matches: 5. The CDR3 spans 16 residues. In nucleotides, the CDR3 is TGCGCCAGCAGCCAAGAAAAACTAGCGGGAGTTAATGAGCAGTTCTTC. This encodes CASSQEKLAGVNEQFF.

This clone was observed a handful of times. The chain combines TRBV29-1 with TRBJ2-5; 9 nucleotides match TRBD1. CDR3 length: 14 residues. V shed 7 bases, J shed 5 bases, and the junction held 11 bases outside the gene matches. Germline CDR1 reads SQVTM; CDR2 reads ANQGSEA. The CDR3 DNA is TGCAGCGGGGGCTGGACAGGGGCCTCGGAGACCCAGTACTTC. Protein sequence: CSGGWTGASETQYF.

V and J are TRBV6-5 and TRBJ2-3; a possible D gene is TRBD2 (6 bases). CDR3 length equals 15 residues. V gave up 0 bases and J gave up 7 bases, with 14 bases separating them. Germline V gene sequence: CDR1 MNHEY, CDR2 SVGAGI. The CDR3 protein is CASSYSIMAGYTQYF. The DNA of the CDR3 is TGTGCCAGCAGTTACTCGATTATGGCGGGATATACGCAGTATTTT.

This clone has a handful of counts. The CDR3 DNA reads TGTGCCAGTTCACCAATCAGGGAGGGGTCAGATACGCAGTATTTT. Protein product: CASSPIREGSDTQYF. The V gene is TRBV19, the J gene TRBJ2-3, with 7 bases aligning to TRBD2. CDR1 LNHDA and CDR2 SQIVND come from the germline V gene (reference sequence). The J segment lost 4 bases and the V segment lost 8 bases, leaving 12 bases of the junction unmatched. The CDR3 length is 15 residues.

This clone was observed a few times. The chain couples TRBV2 to TRBJ2-1; the match to TRBD2 covers 8 bases. This CDR3 has 14 amino acids. V shed 5 bases and J 5 bases; nucleotides not matched to a gene: 5. Germline assignment: CDR1 SNHLY and CDR2 FYNNEI. The CDR3 sequence: CASSQPGLDNEQFF. The CDR3 DNA reads TGTGCCAGCAGTCAGCCGGGACTAGACAATGAGCAGTTCTTC.

This clone has a handful of counts. The chain is built from TRBV28 and TRBJ1-2, with unresolved D. V shed 7 bases and J shed 8 bases, with 14 bases lying between them. The germline V gene has CDR1 MDHEN and CDR2 SYDVKM. The CDR3 extends over 12 amino acids. CDR3 amino acids: CASKAGLDGYTF. The DNA of the CDR3 is TGTGCCAGCAAGGCGGGATTGGACGGCTACACCTTC.

The chain has TRBV27 and TRBJ2-7, with 7 nucleotides matching TRBD2. Looked up from germline, CDR1 is MNHEY and CDR2 is SMNVEV (reference sequence). The junction had 15 bases not matched to a gene; V was cut back by 3 bases and J by 4 bases. This CDR3 comprises 17 residues. CDR3 in amino acids: CASSLRDPGGFRYEQYF. In DNA form, the CDR3 reads TGTGCCAGCAGTTTGAGGGACCCGGGGGGTTTCCGATACGAGCAGTACTTC.

This clone has more than one count but fewer than ten. The gene calls are TRBV30 and TRBJ2-7; no definite D call. This CDR3 is built from 13 residues. Germline V gives CDR1 GTSNPN, CDR2 SVGIG (reference sequence). V dropped 5 bases and J dropped 8 bases, with 19 bases sitting between them. The DNA of the CDR3 is TGTGCCTGGCGCGGTGGTGAAGGTCGTAAGCAGTACTTC. Its protein product is CAWRGGEGRKQYF.

This clone was observed a handful of times. The chain is built from TRBV11-2 and TRBJ2-1; 11 bases are a match to TRBD1. CDR1 and CDR2 from the germline V gene are SGHAT and FQNNGV. The CDR3 is 15 residues long. Trimming cost V 3 bases and J 4 bases; bases outside gene matches: 2. CDR3 coding DNA: TGTGCCAGCAGCTTGGGACAGGGGGGATACAATGAGCAGTTCTTC. Translated, it gives CASSLGQGGYNEQFF.

This rearrangement joins TRBV28 to TRBJ1-2; 9 nucleotides agree with TRBD1. Germline values: CDR1 MDHEN, CDR2 SYDVKM. Trimming took 3 bases from V and 2 from J; bases not matched to a gene: 7. CDR3 length: 16 residues. For the CDR3, the DNA is TGTGCCAGCAGTTTGGGGAGCGGGACAGGGAACTATGGCTACACCTTC. Translating it yields CASSLGSGTGNYGYTF.

This chain uses TRBV15 with TRBJ1-4; weak D call: TRBD1 (5 bases). The V end was cut by 2 bases, the J end by 13 bases, with 11 bases between. Germline lookup yields CDR1 LNHNV and CDR2 YYDKDF (reference sequence). The CDR3 loop spans 12 amino acids. The CDR3 here is CATSRQGELLFF. DNA of the CDR3: TGTGCCACCAGCAGACAAGGGGAACTACTGTTTTTT. The whole variable domain, remainder taken from reference TRBV15 and TRBJ1-4, is DAMVIQNPRYQVTQFGKPVTLSCSQTLNHNVMYWYQQKSSQAPKLLFHYYDKDFNNEADTPDNFQSRRPNTSFCFLDIRSPGLGDTAMYLCATSRQGELLFFGSGTQLSVL.

This clone was found a few times. The CDR3 sequence: CAWSRTGGGQPQHF. The DNA for the CDR3 is TGTGCCTGGAGTCGGACAGGGGGCGGCCAGCCCCAGCATTTT. The chain carries TRBV30 and TRBJ1-5; TRBD1 matches at 11 bases. CDR3 length: 14 amino acids. CDR1 is GTSNPN and CDR2 is SVGIG in the germline V gene (reference sequence). Trimming removed 2 bases from V and 7 bases from J; junction bases left unmatched: 4.

The chain recombines TRBV7-2 with TRBJ1-1, with D possibly matching TRBD1 (6 bases). V gave up 4 bases and J gave up 10 bases, with 19 bases separating them. The CDR3 is 14 amino acids. Germline V gives CDR1 SGHTA, CDR2 FQGNSA. The CDR3 loop is CASSYYGGQIPAFF. As DNA, the CDR3 is TGTGCCAGCAGCTACTACGGCGGACAGATTCCAGCTTTCTTT.

The rearrangement joins TRBV6-6 to TRBJ1-4; D is undetermined. Trimming pared 7 bases from V and 8 bases from J, leaving 14 bases between. The CDR3 is 13 amino acids. Germline V gene sequence: CDR1 MNHNY, CDR2 SVGAGI (reference sequence). The CDR3 DNA sequence: TGTGCCAGCATTTTATCAGGAGGGGAAAAACTGTTTTTT. The encoded protein is CASILSGGEKLFF.

This clone was seen more than once but under ten times. The chain is built from TRBV6-6 and TRBJ2-5; maybe TRBD2 (6 bases). The assigned J gene may be wrong: the sequence end matches TRBJ2-7 better. The CDR3 length is 14 residues. Germline-derived CDR1 and CDR2 are MNHNY and SVGAGI (reference sequence). The CDR3 nucleotides are TGTGCCAGCAGTTTCTCGACTAGCTCCTACGAGCAGTACTTC. It specifies CASSFSTSSYEQYF.

The chain recombines TRBV7-2 with TRBJ1-5; D possibly corresponds to TRBD1 (6 bases). Deletions cut 5 bases from V and 9 bases from J, with 20 bases between. The CDR3 runs to 15 residues. Germline CDR1 is SGHTA and CDR2 is FQGNSA. DNA of the CDR3: TGTGCCAGCAGCCCCGACCCACAGGGATTCAGGCCCCAGCATTTT. Its translation is CASSPDPQGFRPQHF.

This clone has a handful of counts. The chain combines TRBV4-1 with TRBJ1-1; D unresolved. The CDR3 is 16 residues long. V lost 0 bases and J 5 bases, leaving 16 bases between the germline ends. Germline CDR1 is MGHRA and CDR2 is YSYEKL. DNA of the CDR3: TGCGCCAGCAGCCAAGAGCGCCGAGACGACGGGACTGAAGCTTTCTTT. Amino acids: CASSQERRDDGTEAFF.